One and the same sample provided the 20 T cell receptor beta chains below, sequenced in a study of blood T cell repertoires in COVID-19. The data were produced by immunoSEQ multiplex PCR, yet TCRdb's version contains in-frame clones alone and is incomplete. The table shows roughly 250,000 clones, with under 85% occurring only once. Source material: peripheral blood. Receptors were obtained from a woman aged 40 to 50 with active or convalescent COVID-19.

J is TRBJ1-6 and V is TRBV2, with 7 bases matching TRBD1. V lost 11 bases and J lost 4; bases outside the gene matches: 5. Per germline, CDR1 SNHLY and CDR2 FYNNEI. The CDR3 has 13 amino acids. The CDR3 bases are TGTGCCTGCTCGGGACAGTATAATTCACCCCTCCACTTT. Amino acid sequence: CACSGQYNSPLHF.

The V call is TRBV5-5, the J call TRBJ2-5; D remains ambiguous. Germline CDR1 and CDR2: SGHKS and YYEKEE (reference sequence). The CDR3 is 14 residues long. V was cut by 4 bases and J by 5 bases, with 15 bases left in between. As DNA, the CDR3 is TGTGCCAGCAGCCTTATAGTAAACGCGGAGACCCAGTACTTC. It yields the protein CASSLIVNAETQYF.

CDR3 nucleotides: TGTGCCAGCTCGCCCCGACAGGGTCGCTCTGGGGCCAACGTCCTGACTTTC. Translated: CASSPRQGRSGANVLTF. The J gene is TRBJ2-6, the V gene TRBV18; 7 bases fit TRBD1. CDR1 is KGHSH, CDR2 LQKENI, per germline. V gave up 6 bases and J gave up 0 bases; unmatched junction bases: 8. This CDR3 contains 17 residues.

The chain uses TRBV30 and TRBJ1-6; 7 positions match TRBD1. Per germline, CDR1 GTSNPN and CDR2 SVGIG (reference sequence). The CDR3 loop spans 14 amino acids. V lost 5 bases to trimming and J lost 7 bases; unmatched junction nucleotides: 8. In DNA, the CDR3 is TGTGCCTGGTCTTCTGGACAGGAGAATTCACCCCTCCACTTT. Residues: CAWSSGQENSPLHF.

The chain recombines TRBV9 with TRBJ2-2; 8 nucleotides agree with TRBD2. CDR3 length: 16 amino acids. Trimming cost V 3 bases and J 6 bases; bases outside gene matches: 10. Germline V lookup: CDR1 SGDLS, CDR2 YYNGEE. Here the CDR3 reads CASSGPGGARSGELFF. Here the CDR3 DNA reads TGTGCCAGCAGCGGTCCCGGGGGGGCCAGATCCGGGGAGCTGTTTTTT.

The chain links TRBV11-3 to TRBJ2-2; D is uncertain. The CDR3 extends over 17 amino acids. Germline assignment: CDR1 SGHNT and CDR2 YENEEA. V lost 2 bases to trimming and J lost 0 bases, with 13 bases between them. CDR3 sequence reads: CASSLIPSNTNTGELFF. For the CDR3, the DNA is TGTGCCAGCAGCTTAATTCCTAGTAACACGAACACCGGGGAGCTGTTTTTT. The full variable domain, with the rest looked up from reference TRBV11-3 and TRBJ2-2, is EAGVVQSPRYKIIEKKQPVAFWCNPISGHNTLYWYLQNLGQGPELLIRYENEEAVDDSQLPKDRFSAERLKGVDSTLKIQPAELGDSAVYLCASSLIPSNTNTGELFFGEGSRLTVL.

Written as DNA, the CDR3 is TGTGCCAGCAGACCCGCCGGGGAGACCCAGTACTTC. It encodes CASRPAGETQYF. The chain recombines TRBV12-3 or TRBV12-4 with TRBJ2-5; D gene ambiguous. V lost 6 bases and J 5 bases, leaving 10 bases between the germline ends. CDR3 size: 12 residues.

This chain links TRBV6-1 with TRBJ2-5; 9 nucleotides match TRBD2. This CDR3 contains 17 residues. The V gene's germline CDR1 is MNHNS and CDR2 SASEGT. The J segment lost 1 base and the V segment lost 2 bases, leaving 8 bases of the junction unmatched. CDR3 loop: CASSERLSGGFQETQYF. The DNA for the CDR3 is TGTGCCAGCAGTGAACGACTTAGCGGGGGATTCCAAGAGACCCAGTACTTC.

This sequence joins TRBV28 and TRBJ1-1, with 8 bases that match TRBD1. J gave up 9 bases and V 3 bases, and 9 bases lay outside the gene matches. Germline V CDR1 and CDR2: MDHEN, SYDVKM. CDR3 size: 14 residues. The CDR3: CASSFVTGAPKAFF. CDR3 sequence (DNA): TGTGCCAGCAGTTTTGTGACAGGGGCTCCCAAAGCTTTCTTT.

CDR3 amino acids: CASSLGVVAGGFYNEQFF. The DNA of the CDR3 is TGTGCCAGCAGCTTAGGGGTTGTAGCGGGGGGCTTTTACAATGAGCAGTTCTTC. The genes are TRBV11-3 and TRBJ2-1, with 10 bases fitting TRBD2. Germline V gene sequence: CDR1 SGHNT, CDR2 YENEEA. J gave up 4 bases and V 1 base, and 10 bases lay outside the gene matches. CDR3 length: 18 amino acids.

This clone was seen only once. In nucleotides, the CDR3 is TGTGCCAGTAGGGTCAGGGCATCGCAACAGGGGCGTGGAAGTCCCATATATTTT. Its protein is CASRVRASQQGRGSPIYF. The chain couples TRBV19 to TRBJ1-3, with 7 bases lining up with TRBD1. The CDR3 consists of 18 residues. The V gene end was trimmed by 6 bases and the J gene end by 11 bases; junction bases not matched to a gene: 25. Germline loops: CDR1 LNHDA, CDR2 SQIVND (reference sequence).

V gene TRBV29-1 combines with J gene TRBJ1-3; 12 positions match TRBD1. This CDR3 has 15 residues. Germline CDR1 and CDR2: SQVTM and ANQGSEA. V was clipped by 6 bases and J by 0 bases; unmatched bases: 3. CDR3 amino acids: CSVPGQGASGNTIYF. The CDR3 DNA is TGCAGCGTCCCGGGACAGGGGGCCTCTGGAAACACCATATATTTT.

The chain carries TRBV28 and TRBJ1-1; 7 bases agree with TRBD1. Germline CDR1 reads MDHEN; CDR2 reads SYDVKM. CDR3 size: 15 residues. The ends lost 2 bases at V and 1 base at J; junction bases unmatched: 4. CDR3 amino acids: CASSLRGQKNTEAFF. As DNA, the CDR3 is TGTGCCAGCAGTTTAAGGGGACAGAAGAACACTGAAGCTTTCTTT.

This clone occurred once. The chain has TRBV28 and TRBJ1-1; the D gene is possibly TRBD1 (5 bases). The CDR3 sequence is 16 residues long. Germline assignment: CDR1 MDHEN and CDR2 SYDVKM. Trimming took off 5 bases at V and 0 bases at J, with 16 bases between the two ends. The CDR3 sequence is CASSTSGGFLNTEAFF. The CDR3 DNA is TGTGCCAGCAGTACCTCTGGGGGGTTTTTGAACACTGAAGCTTTCTTT.

The chain recombines TRBV28 with TRBJ1-2; D gene uncertain. V gave up 1 base and J gave up 0 bases, with 9 bases separating them. Germline CDR1 and CDR2: MDHEN and SYDVKM. The CDR3 covers 15 residues. In DNA, the CDR3 is TGTGCCAGCAGTTTATCCTCCACAGCTAACTATGGCTACACCTTC. Its protein is CASSLSSTANYGYTF.

The genes are TRBV5-1 and TRBJ1-5; a possible D gene is TRBD1 (5 bases). The CDR3 loop spans 14 amino acids. V dropped 4 bases and J dropped 2 bases, with 10 bases sitting between them. Germline values: CDR1 SGHRS, CDR2 YFSETQ. CDR3 DNA: TGCGCCAGCAGCCCGGGGGGGGGCAATCAGCCCCAGCATTTT. Translating it yields CASSPGGGNQPQHF.

V and J are TRBV21-1 and TRBJ1-6; TRBD1, the table's D call, was not compared with the DNA. TRBV21-1 corresponds to a pseudogene. CDR3 length equals 13 residues. CDR3 residues: CASSGRRNSPLHF. DNA of the CDR3: TGTGCCAGCAGCGGGCGTCGGAATTCACCCCTCCACTTT.

The chain is built from TRBV19 and TRBJ1-1, with D hard to call. In germline, CDR1 is LNHDA, CDR2 SQIVND (reference sequence). This CDR3 has 11 residues. The V gene lost 4 bases and the J gene lost 6 bases, with 6 bases spanning the gap. CDR3 sequence (DNA): TGTGCCAGTAGTACCCTATCTGAAGCTTTCTTT. Protein sequence: CASSTLSEAFF.

The chain couples TRBV12-5 to TRBJ1-3; 8 bases match TRBD1. J gave up 1 base and V 6 bases, and 11 bases lay outside the gene matches. CDR1 is LGHNT and CDR2 is FRNRAP in the germline V gene. This CDR3 is 17 amino acids long. The CDR3 is CASGPRQGLSSGNTIYF. CDR3 coding DNA: TGTGCTAGTGGACCCAGACAGGGGCTTTCGTCTGGAAACACCATATATTTT.

The rearrangement joins TRBV9 to TRBJ1-5; 9 positions agree with TRBD1. The CDR3 extends over 14 amino acids. Germline loops: CDR1 SGDLS, CDR2 YYNGEE. V gave up 4 bases and J gave up 6 bases; unmatched junction bases: 5. For the CDR3, the DNA is TGTGCCAGCAGCTCGGGACAGGGCGGTCAGCCCCAGCATTTT. It codes for CASSSGQGGQPQHF.